A selection of T cell receptor beta chains follows, all from one sample in a study of shared clonotypes between healthy human individuals. The table came from immunoSEQ multiplex PCR; TCRdb's copy has only in-frame clones and leaves some out. The sample has roughly 2 million clones, nearly 97% seen once; the top ten hold 0.13%. Specimen: naive CD4+ T cells sorted from blood. The receptors were gathered from a man younger than 35 in good health. Each CDR3 is given with its conserved first and last residue. D genes are given only for firm matches. Clone size is not always given. Where it is, it says once, few, many or a class for expanded clones.

V gene,D gene,J gene,clone size,CDR3 protein,CDR3 DNA
TRBV30,TRBD1,TRBJ1-2,.,CAWNGDSIYGYTF,TGTGCCTGGAATGGGGACAGCATCTATGGCTACACCTTC
TRBV9,.,TRBJ1-1,once,CASTVVGVANTEAFF,TGTGCCAGCACGGTCGTGGGGGTTGCGAACACTGAAGCTTTCTTT
TRBV5-4,.,TRBJ1-6,.,CASRSTGTSESPLHF,TGTGCCAGCAGGAGTACCGGGACATCCGAATCACCCCTCCACTTT
TRBV9,.,TRBJ1-1,.,CASSATTENTEAFF,TGTGCCAGCAGCGCGACGACAGAGAACACTGAAGCTTTCTTT
TRBV25-1,.,TRBJ1-5,.,CASSDAGRRRDVNQPQHF,TGTGCCAGCAGTGATGCGGGTAGGCGGCGCGATGTGAATCAGCCCCAGCATTTT
TRBV7-9,.,TRBJ1-3,few,CASLDSQLGNTIYF,TGTGCCAGCTTGGACAGCCAACTTGGAAACACCATATATTTT
TRBV2,.,TRBJ2-1,.,CASNLDRLYNEQFF,TGTGCCAGCAATTTGGATAGACTTTACAATGAGCAGTTCTTC
TRBV7-2,.,TRBJ1-1,.,CASSLTGNTEAFF,TGTGCCAGCAGCTTAACAGGGAACACTGAAGCTTTCTTT
TRBV30,.,TRBJ1-1,.,CACTLFRGFSELTEAFF,TGTGCCTGTACCCTCTTCAGGGGATTCTCTGAATTGACTGAAGCTTTCTTT
TRBV6-1,.,TRBJ1-5,.,CASSEAAINQPQHF,TGTGCCAGCAGTGAAGCGGCGATTAATCAGCCCCAGCATTTT
TRBV13,TRBD1,TRBJ2-7,.,CASSSDRGKIYEQYF,TGTGCCAGCAGCTCTGACAGGGGGAAAATCTACGAGCAGTACTTC
TRBV19,TRBD1,TRBJ1-1,.,CASSRGQLGAEAFF,TGTGCCAGTAGTAGGGGACAGTTGGGGGCTGAAGCTTTCTTT
TRBV7-9,.,TRBJ1-5,.,CASSPWAGANQPQHF,TGTGCCAGCAGCCCGTGGGCAGGGGCGAATCAGCCCCAGCATTTT
TRBV30,.,TRBJ2-5,once,CAWSGGVQETQYF,TGTGCCTGGAGTGGAGGGGTCCAAGAGACCCAGTACTTC
TRBV5-6,.,TRBJ2-3,.,CASSLYSVGADTQYF,TGTGCCAGCAGCTTGTACTCAGTAGGCGCAGATACGCAGTATTTT
TRBV4-1,TRBD1,TRBJ1-2,.,CASSLGTGSNYGYTF,TGCGCCAGCAGCCTCGGGACAGGGTCTAACTATGGCTACACCTTC
TRBV28,.,TRBJ2-3,.,CASSLGLNTQYF,TGTGCCAGCAGCTTAGGACTCAATACGCAGTATTTT
TRBV5-1,TRBD1,TRBJ1-6,.,CASSLAPRTGTNSPLHF,TGCGCCAGCAGCTTGGCACCGAGGACAGGGACTAATTCACCCCTCCACTTT